A single sample gave rise to the 29 T cell receptor beta chains below, sequenced in a study of beta chain features in type 1 diabetes. Expressed TCRB transcripts were sequenced after all isolated RNA was converted to cDNA. Using immunoSEQ multiplex PCR, the repertoire was profiled, and TCRdb retains in-frame clones only, with some absent. The sample has some 25,000 clones; 56% are singletons. Findings of the study overall: All four CD4+ subsets from Type 1 diabetes patients carried moderately but significantly shorter TCRB CDR3s.

Antigens of these TCRs are unknown. Sample: Tregs from blood. The receptors shown here come from a woman between 18 and 30 years old with type 1 diabetes.

In DNA, the CDR3 is TGTGCCAGCAGTGGACAGGGGAACACTGAAGCTTTCTTT. The encoded protein is CASSGQGNTEAFF. The chain has TRBV6-1 and TRBJ1-1; 7 bases map to TRBD1. The CDR3 is made up of 13 amino acids. V lost 4 bases, J lost 1 base, and 0 bases stayed unmatched. Germline values: CDR1 MNHNS, CDR2 SASEGT.

This clone was counted a few times. The chain is built from TRBV18 and TRBJ2-7; D assignment may be TRBD1 or TRBD2 (6 bases each). Germline V gene sequence: CDR1 KGHSH, CDR2 LQKENI. Trimming cost V 3 bases and J 6 bases, with 9 bases left between them. This CDR3 is 12 amino acids long. CDR3 region: CASSPGGGEQYV. In DNA form, the CDR3 reads TGTGCCAGCTCACCCGGAGGGGGCGAGCAGTACGTC.

The chain recombines TRBV4-2 with TRBJ2-7; D perhaps matches TRBD2 (5 bases). This CDR3 comprises 14 residues. The V gene lost 1 base and the J gene lost 6 bases, with 13 bases spanning the gap. From germline, CDR1 is LGHNA and CDR2 YNFKEQ. The CDR3 DNA reads as TGTGCCAGCAGCCAAGGTTTGACTACCTCCGAGCAGTACTTC. The encoded protein is CASSQGLTTSEQYF.

The chain combines TRBV29-1 with TRBJ2-7; 7 bases map to TRBD1. The CDR3 has 16 amino acids. V was clipped by 2 bases and J by 6 bases; unmatched bases: 16. Germline lookup yields CDR1 SQVTM and CDR2 ANQGSEA. The CDR3 DNA reads TGCAGCGTTGAAACCTCACTACAGGGGACGGGGTCCGAGCAGTACTTC. It codes for CSVETSLQGTGSEQYF.

This clone was seen only a few times. The V call is TRBV9, the J call TRBJ1-1; 7 positions agree with TRBD1. V gave up 0 bases and J gave up 4 bases; unmatched junction bases: 6. Looked up from germline, CDR1 is SGDLS and CDR2 is YYNGEE. The CDR3 is 15 residues long. In DNA, the CDR3 is TGTGCCAGCAGCGTAGGGGGACAGCGAAGCACTGAAGCTTTCTTT. Its translation: CASSVGGQRSTEAFF.

CDR3 in amino acids: CASSPPAGGETQYF. CDR3 in DNA: TGTGCCAGCAGCCCCCCTGCGGGAGGGGAGACCCAGTACTTC. The chain has TRBV7-2 and TRBJ2-5; 9 bases align to TRBD2. The junction had 6 bases not matched to a gene; V was cut back by 5 bases and J by 5 bases. CDR1 and CDR2 (germline): SGHTA, FQGNSA. The CDR3 sequence is 14 residues long.

A few counts support this clone. The rearrangement joins TRBV10-2 to TRBJ2-1; 11 bases line up with TRBD2. The CDR3 runs to 18 residues. CDR1 WSHSY and CDR2 SAAADI come from the germline V gene. J gave up 4 bases and V 9 bases, and 17 bases lay outside the gene matches. CDR3 protein: CASEVAGGPFMVYNEQFF. The CDR3 bases are TGCGCCAGTGAGGTAGCGGGAGGGCCCTTTATGGTATACAATGAGCAGTTCTTC.

Written as DNA, the CDR3 is TGTGCCTGGGCCGACTCACTGGCGGAGACCCAGTACTTC. Translating gives CAWADSLAETQYF. V usage is TRBV30 and J usage is TRBJ2-5; no reliable D call. Germline V gene lookup returns CDR1 GTSNPN and CDR2 SVGIG (reference sequence). The CDR3 runs 13 residues. Trimming took off 5 bases at V and 5 bases at J, with 15 bases between the two ends. Together with reference TRBV30 and TRBJ2-5, the CDR3 gives the full variable domain: SQTIHQWPATLVQPVGSPLSLECTVEGTSNPNLYWYRQAAGRGLQLLFYSVGIGQISSEVPQNLSASRPQDRQFILSSKKLLLSDSGFYLCAWADSLAETQYFGPGTRLLVL.

The rearrangement links TRBV11-3 to TRBJ2-3, with 13 bases matching TRBD2. The junction had 18 bases not matched to a gene; V was cut back by 7 bases and J by 2 bases. Looked up from germline, CDR1 is SGHNT and CDR2 is YENEEA. CDR3 length equals 20 residues. The DNA for the CDR3 is TGTGCCAGCATCCCATGGTGGAGGGTCGGACTAGCGGGAGACACAGATACGCAGTATTTT. Protein sequence: CASIPWWRVGLAGDTDTQYF.

The chain recombines TRBV9 with TRBJ2-7, with D perhaps matching TRBD2 (5 bases). The germline gives CDR1 SGDLS, CDR2 YYNGEE. Trimming left V 4 bases short and J 0 bases short, with 14 bases between. The length of the CDR3 is 15 residues. The CDR3 DNA reads TGTGCCAGCAGCCCAAGGTCGGGGTACTCCTACGAGCAGTACTTC. As protein: CASSPRSGYSYEQYF.

Only one count was recorded for this clone. The V and J genes are TRBV6-6 and TRBJ2-7, with 9 bases identical to TRBD1. J gave up 6 bases and V 6 bases, and 6 bases lay outside the gene matches. CDR1 and CDR2 from the germline V gene are MNHNY and SVGAGI (reference sequence). The CDR3 runs 13 residues. CDR3 sequence reads: CASSGQGYSEQYV. CDR3 DNA sequence: TGTGCCAGCAGCGGACAGGGGTACTCCGAGCAGTACGTC.

The chain carries TRBV6-5 and TRBJ1-1; 7 positions agree with TRBD1. Germline CDR1 MNHEY, CDR2 SVGAGI. The junction had 6 bases not matched to a gene; V was cut back by 2 bases and J by 6 bases. The CDR3 has 14 amino acids. The CDR3 DNA follows: TGTGCCAGCAGTTACGGGCCTCAGGGGGCTGAAGCTTTCTTT. It yields the protein CASSYGPQGAEAFF.

With regard to this clone: One end of the junction fails to match germline, which may point to a read error. The chain's CDR3 is CASSPSAVANTGEPFF. CDR3 DNA sequence: TGTGCCAGCAGCCCCTCTGCAGTCGCGAACACCGGGGAGCCGTTTTTT. The J gene is TRBJ2-2, the V gene TRBV7-9, with D possibly matching TRBD2 (5 bases). Per germline, CDR1 SEHNR and CDR2 FQNEAQ (reference sequence). The CDR3 loop spans 16 amino acids.

The chain links TRBV7-8 to TRBJ1-1; 9 nucleotides agree with TRBD1. Per the germline V gene, CDR1 is SGHVS and CDR2 is FQNEAQ. V lost 2 bases to trimming and J lost 9 bases; unmatched junction nucleotides: 7. CDR3 length: 14 amino acids. In DNA form, the CDR3 reads TGTGCCAGCAGCTTATTAACAGGGGGCGGAAAAGCTTTCTTT. It codes for CASSLLTGGGKAFF.

The CDR3 region is CASSSLLTGKYGYTF. For the CDR3, the DNA is TGCGCCAGCAGCTCTCTCCTGACAGGGAAATATGGCTACACCTTC. The chain uses TRBV5-1 and TRBJ1-2; TRBD1 aligns across 7 bases. V dropped 3 bases and J dropped 5; count of bases not matched to a gene: 10. The CDR3 sequence is 15 residues long. The V gene's germline CDR1 is SGHRS and CDR2 YFSETQ.

As regards this clone: Germline is not matched at one junction end, which may reflect a read error. The same CDR3 is also encoded by other DNA sequences in this sample. The chain joins TRBV7-2 to TRBJ2-7, with TRBD1 as a possible D gene (6 bases). CDR1 is SGHTA, CDR2 FQGNSA, per germline. The CDR3 has 15 residues. CDR3 residues: CASSLFSTGTYEQYF. CDR3 in DNA: TGCGCCAGCAGCTTATTCTCGACAGGTACCTACGAGCAGTACTTC.

This clone was counted a few times. The chain uses TRBV18 and TRBJ1-3, with TRBD1 as a possible D gene (5 bases). The CDR3 totals 13 residues. In germline, CDR1 is KGHSH, CDR2 LQKENI. Trimming removed 5 bases at V and 0 bases at J, with 5 bases between. The CDR3 protein is CASSTGSGNTIYF. For the CDR3, the DNA is TGTGCCAGCTCAACAGGCTCTGGAAACACCATATATTTT.

This rearrangement joins TRBV9 to TRBJ2-5, with 10 positions matching TRBD1. The assigned J gene may be wrong: the sequence end matches TRBJ2-7 better. This CDR3 is 15 amino acids long. CDR1 is SGDLS, CDR2 YYNGEE, per germline. DNA of the CDR3: TGTGCCAGCAGCGTAGAGGACAGGGGGTCCTACGAGCAGTACTTC. This encodes CASSVEDRGSYEQYF.

V is TRBV18 and J is TRBJ1-1; 11 bases align to TRBD1. V lost 7 bases and J lost 4; bases outside the gene matches: 8. Germline assignment: CDR1 KGHSH and CDR2 LQKENI. The CDR3 has 15 residues. CDR3 region: CASFRTGGVGTEAFF. The CDR3 nucleotides are TGTGCCAGCTTCCGGACAGGGGGCGTAGGCACTGAAGCTTTCTTT.

The chain recombines TRBV5-1 with TRBJ2-3, with D uncertain. Germline lookup yields CDR1 SGHRS and CDR2 YFSETQ. The CDR3 loop spans 15 amino acids. V dropped 1 base and J dropped 6 bases, with 15 bases sitting between them. The CDR3 region has the DNA TGCGCCAGCAGCTTGTCGCCTCAAGAGGCGGATACGCAGTATTTT. Its protein is CASSLSPQEADTQYF.

This clone was recorded only once. The chain is built from TRBV9 and TRBJ2-3, with 14 positions matching TRBD2. Germline values: CDR1 SGDLS, CDR2 YYNGEE. V dropped 2 bases and J dropped 3; count of bases not matched to a gene: 2. This CDR3 has 16 amino acids. The CDR3 here is CASSVTSGRGTDTQYF. CDR3 in DNA: TGTGCCAGCAGCGTGACTAGCGGGAGGGGGACAGATACGCAGTATTTT.

The V and J genes are TRBV7-2 and TRBJ2-1; possible D gene TRBD2, 6 bases. Trimming left V 5 bases short and J 9 bases short, with 20 bases between. This CDR3 is built from 15 residues. From germline, CDR1 is SGHTA and CDR2 FQGNSA. CDR3 sequence: CASSRTLGEAAEQFF. For the CDR3, the DNA is TGTGCCAGCAGCCGTACGCTAGGGGAGGCAGCTGAGCAGTTCTTC.

This clone was detected only a few times. V and J are TRBV19 and TRBJ1-5; maybe TRBD1 (6 bases). V was cut by 5 bases and J by 8 bases, with 16 bases left in between. CDR3 size: 14 residues. The germline V gene encodes CDR1 LNHDA and CDR2 SQIVND (reference sequence). The CDR3: CASSLQGVAEPQHF. CDR3 nucleotide sequence: TGTGCCAGTAGTTTACAGGGAGTTGCCGAGCCCCAGCATTTT.

The chain carries TRBV18 and TRBJ2-2; TRBD1 matches at 7 bases. Trimming took 3 bases from V and 2 from J; bases not matched to a gene: 9. The CDR3 has 17 residues. Germline values: CDR1 KGHSH, CDR2 LQKENI. The CDR3 DNA reads TGTGCCAGCTCACCTCCAACAGGGGCCCGAAACACCGGGGAGCTGTTTTTT. The encoded protein is CASSPPTGARNTGELFF.

The V and J genes are TRBV30 and TRBJ2-1; 9 nucleotides line up with TRBD2. The junction had 3 bases not matched to a gene; V was cut back by 2 bases and J by 4 bases. The length of the CDR3 is 14 residues. CDR1 is GTSNPN, CDR2 SVGIG, per germline (reference sequence). In DNA form, the CDR3 reads TGTGCCTGGAGTCGGACTAGCGCTTACAATGAGCAGTTCTTC. This codes for CAWSRTSAYNEQFF.

The chain employs TRBV7-9 and TRBJ2-5; D is perhaps TRBD1 (6 bases). There are 14 residues in the CDR3. V gave up 0 bases and J gave up 5 bases, with 10 bases separating them. Germline CDR1 and CDR2: SEHNR and FQNEAQ (reference sequence). The CDR3, as DNA: TGTGCCAGCAGCTTAGCGTCAGGGGATGAGACCCAGTACTTC. It yields the protein CASSLASGDETQYF.

This clone has a handful of counts. The DNA for the CDR3 is TGTGCCATCTCAGGACAGCCGAACACTGAAGCTTTCTTT. Its translation is CAISGQPNTEAFF. This sequence joins TRBV10-3 and TRBJ1-1, with D possibly matching TRBD1 (6 bases). The CDR3 spans 13 residues. Trimming stripped 8 bases from V and 1 base from J, with 11 bases between. Germline CDR1 reads ENHRY; CDR2 reads SYGVKD.

This chain connects TRBV10-3 to TRBJ2-3; 13 bases agree with TRBD2. Trimming at V came to 2 bases and at J to 7 bases, leaving 3 bases not matched to a gene. Germline-derived CDR1 and CDR2 are ENHRY and SYGVKD. The CDR3 is 15 amino acids. The CDR3 DNA reads TGTGCCATCAGTGAGGGACTAGCGGGAGATTATACGCAGTATTTT. Residues: CAISEGLAGDYTQYF.

J is TRBJ2-3 and V is TRBV2; TRBD2 agrees at 13 bases. V lost 4 bases and J lost 3; bases outside the gene matches: 4. Germline V gene data show CDR1 as SNHLY and CDR2 as FYNNEI. The CDR3 contains 16 residues. The CDR3 nucleotides are TGTGCCAGCAGTGTTCGGACTAGCGGGAGAACAGATACGCAGTATTTT. As protein: CASSVRTSGRTDTQYF.